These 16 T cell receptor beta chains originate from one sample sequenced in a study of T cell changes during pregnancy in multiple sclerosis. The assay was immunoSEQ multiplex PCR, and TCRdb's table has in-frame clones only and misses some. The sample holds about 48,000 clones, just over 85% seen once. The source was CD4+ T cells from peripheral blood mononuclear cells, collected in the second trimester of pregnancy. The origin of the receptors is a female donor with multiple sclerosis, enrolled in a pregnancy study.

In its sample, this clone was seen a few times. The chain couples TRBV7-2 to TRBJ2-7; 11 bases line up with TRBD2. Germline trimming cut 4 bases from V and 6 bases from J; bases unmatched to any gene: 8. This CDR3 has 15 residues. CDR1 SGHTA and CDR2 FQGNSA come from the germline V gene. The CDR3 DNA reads TGTGCCAGCAGCTCCGGCCGACTAGCGGGAACCGAGCAGTACTTC. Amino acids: CASSSGRLAGTEQYF.

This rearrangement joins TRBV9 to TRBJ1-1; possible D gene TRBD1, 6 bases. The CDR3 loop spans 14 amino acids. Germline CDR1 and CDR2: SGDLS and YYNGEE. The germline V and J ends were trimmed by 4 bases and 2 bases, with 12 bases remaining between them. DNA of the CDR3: TGTGCCAGCAGCCCCTACAGGGACAACACTGAAGCTTTCTTT. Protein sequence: CASSPYRDNTEAFF.

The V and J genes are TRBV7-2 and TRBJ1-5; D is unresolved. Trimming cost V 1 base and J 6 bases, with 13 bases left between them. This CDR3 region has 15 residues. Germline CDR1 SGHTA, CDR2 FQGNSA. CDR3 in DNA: TGTGCCAGCAGCTTAGAAGCGTTGGTGGGTCAGCCCCAGCATTTT. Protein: CASSLEALVGQPQHF.

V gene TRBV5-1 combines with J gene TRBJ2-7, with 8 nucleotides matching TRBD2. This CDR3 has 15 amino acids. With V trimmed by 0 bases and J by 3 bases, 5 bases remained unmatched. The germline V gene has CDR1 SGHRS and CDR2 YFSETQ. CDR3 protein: CASSLDAGGDYEQYF. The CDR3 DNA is TGCGCCAGCAGCTTGGACGCGGGAGGCGACTACGAGCAGTACTTC.

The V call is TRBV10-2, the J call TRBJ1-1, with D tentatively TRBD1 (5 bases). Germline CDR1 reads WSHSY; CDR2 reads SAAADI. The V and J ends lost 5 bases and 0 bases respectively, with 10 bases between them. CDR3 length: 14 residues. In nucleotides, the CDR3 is TGCGCCAGCAGTCTCACGGACATGAACACTGAAGCTTTCTTT. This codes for CASSLTDMNTEAFF.

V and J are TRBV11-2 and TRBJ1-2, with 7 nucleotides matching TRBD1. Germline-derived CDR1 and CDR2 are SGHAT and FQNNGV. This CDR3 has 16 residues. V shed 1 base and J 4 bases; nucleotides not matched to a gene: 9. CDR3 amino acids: CASSLAPDRRIYGYTF. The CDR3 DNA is TGTGCCAGCAGCTTAGCTCCGGACAGGCGGATCTATGGCTACACCTTC.

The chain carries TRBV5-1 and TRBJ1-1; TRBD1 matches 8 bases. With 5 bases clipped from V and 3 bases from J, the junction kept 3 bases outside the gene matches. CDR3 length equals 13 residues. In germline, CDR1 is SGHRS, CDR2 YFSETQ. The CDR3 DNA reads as TGCGCCAGCAGACAGGACAGGGACACTGAAGCTTTCTTT. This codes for CASRQDRDTEAFF. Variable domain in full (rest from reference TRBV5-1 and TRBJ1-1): KAGVTQTPRYLIKTRGQQVTLSCSPISGHRSVSWYQQTPGQGLQFLFEYFSETQRNKGNFPGRFSGRQFSNSRSEMNVSTLELGDSALYLCASRQDRDTEAFFGQGTRLTVV.

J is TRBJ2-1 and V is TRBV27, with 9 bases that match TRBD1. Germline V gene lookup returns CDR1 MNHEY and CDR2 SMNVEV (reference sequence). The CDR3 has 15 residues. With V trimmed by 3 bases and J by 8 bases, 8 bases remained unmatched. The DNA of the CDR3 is TGTGCCAGCAGTTTGGCCTGGACAGGGGACGATGAGCAGTTCTTC. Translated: CASSLAWTGDDEQFF.

DNA of the CDR3: TGTGCCAGCAGCTTCGTGGGGGAGGGCACAGATACGCAGTATTTT. Its protein is CASSFVGEGTDTQYF. This chain uses TRBV7-2 with TRBJ2-3; the D gene is possibly TRBD2 (6 bases). In germline, CDR1 is SGHTA, CDR2 FQGNSA. The CDR3 loop spans 15 amino acids. V was pared by 3 bases and J by 1 base, with 11 bases between.

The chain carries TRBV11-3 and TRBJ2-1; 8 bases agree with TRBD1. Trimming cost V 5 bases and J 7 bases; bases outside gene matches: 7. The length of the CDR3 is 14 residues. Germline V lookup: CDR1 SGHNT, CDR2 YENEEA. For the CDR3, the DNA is TGTGCCAGCAGCCAGGGACAGGCGGGGAATGAGCAGTTCTTC. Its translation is CASSQGQAGNEQFF.

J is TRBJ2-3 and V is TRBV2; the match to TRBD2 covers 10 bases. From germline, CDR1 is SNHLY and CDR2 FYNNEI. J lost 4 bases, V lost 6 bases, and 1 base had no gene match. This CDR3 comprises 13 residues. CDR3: CASRLAGADTQYF. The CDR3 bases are TGTGCCAGCAGGCTAGCGGGAGCAGATACGCAGTATTTT.

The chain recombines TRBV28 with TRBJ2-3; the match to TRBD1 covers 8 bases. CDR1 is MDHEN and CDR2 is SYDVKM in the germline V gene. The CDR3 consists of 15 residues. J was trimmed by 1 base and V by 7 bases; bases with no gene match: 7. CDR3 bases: TGTGCCAGCACCCTGGTGACAGGGGGCACAGATACGCAGTATTTT. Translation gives CASTLVTGGTDTQYF.

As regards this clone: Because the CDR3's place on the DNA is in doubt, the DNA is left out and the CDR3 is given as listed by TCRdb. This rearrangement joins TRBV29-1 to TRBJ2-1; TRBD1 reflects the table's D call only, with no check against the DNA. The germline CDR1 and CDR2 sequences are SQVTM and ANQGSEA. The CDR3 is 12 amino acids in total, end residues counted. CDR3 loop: CSVGLGTGESFF.

The CDR3 loop is CAINTGGVGEKLFF. The CDR3 DNA sequence: TGTGCTATTAATACCGGGGGAGTAGGTGAAAAACTGTTTTTT. The chain is built from TRBV28 and TRBJ1-4; D is perhaps TRBD1 (5 bases). This CDR3 region has 14 residues. In germline, CDR1 is MDHEN, CDR2 SYDVKM.

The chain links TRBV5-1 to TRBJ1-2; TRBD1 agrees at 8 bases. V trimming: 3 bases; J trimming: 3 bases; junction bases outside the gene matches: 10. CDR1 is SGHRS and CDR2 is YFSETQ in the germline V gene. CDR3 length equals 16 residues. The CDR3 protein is CASSSMYRDRHYGYTF. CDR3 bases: TGCGCCAGCAGCTCAATGTATCGGGACAGGCACTATGGCTACACCTTC.

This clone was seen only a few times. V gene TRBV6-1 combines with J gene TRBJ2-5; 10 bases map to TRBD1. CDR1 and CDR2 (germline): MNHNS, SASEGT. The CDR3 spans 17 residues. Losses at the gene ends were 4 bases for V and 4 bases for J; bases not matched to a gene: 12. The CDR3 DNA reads TGTGCCAGCAGTGCCCGATCGGGACAGGGGTTCGGAGAGACCCAGTACTTC. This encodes CASSARSGQGFGETQYF.